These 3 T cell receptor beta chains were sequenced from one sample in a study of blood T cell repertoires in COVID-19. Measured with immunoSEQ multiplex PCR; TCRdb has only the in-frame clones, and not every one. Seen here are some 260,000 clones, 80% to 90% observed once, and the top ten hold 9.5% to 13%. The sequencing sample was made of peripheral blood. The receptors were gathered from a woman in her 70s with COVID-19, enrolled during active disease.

The CDR3 loop is CAISSGMSSYEQYF. CDR3 nucleotide sequence: TGTGCCATCTCTTCAGGGATGTCGTCCTACGAGCAGTACTTC. V and J are TRBV10-3 and TRBJ2-7, with D perhaps matching TRBD1 (5 bases). With 8 bases removed from V and 1 base from J, the gap between germline ends came to 15 bases. Germline assignment: CDR1 ENHRY and CDR2 SYGVKD. The length of the CDR3 is 14 residues.

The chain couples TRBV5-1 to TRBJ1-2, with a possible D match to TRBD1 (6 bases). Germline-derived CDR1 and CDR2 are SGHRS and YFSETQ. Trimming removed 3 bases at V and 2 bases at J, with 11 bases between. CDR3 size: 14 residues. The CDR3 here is CASSWTTGNYGYTF. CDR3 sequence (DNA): TGCGCCAGCAGCTGGACAACAGGGAACTATGGCTACACCTTC.

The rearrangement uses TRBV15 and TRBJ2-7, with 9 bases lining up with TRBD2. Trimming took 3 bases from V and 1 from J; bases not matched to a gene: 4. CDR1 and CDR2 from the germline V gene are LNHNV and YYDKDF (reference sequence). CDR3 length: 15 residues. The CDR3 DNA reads TGTGCCACCAGCAGTAGTCTAGCGGGATCCTACGAGCAGTACTTC. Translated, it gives CATSSSLAGSYEQYF. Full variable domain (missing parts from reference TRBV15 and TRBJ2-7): DAMVIQNPRYQVTQFGKPVTLSCSQTLNHNVMYWYQQKSSQAPKLLFHYYDKDFNNEADTPDNFQSRRPNTSFCFLDIRSPGLGDTAMYLCATSSSLAGSYEQYFGPGTRLTVT.